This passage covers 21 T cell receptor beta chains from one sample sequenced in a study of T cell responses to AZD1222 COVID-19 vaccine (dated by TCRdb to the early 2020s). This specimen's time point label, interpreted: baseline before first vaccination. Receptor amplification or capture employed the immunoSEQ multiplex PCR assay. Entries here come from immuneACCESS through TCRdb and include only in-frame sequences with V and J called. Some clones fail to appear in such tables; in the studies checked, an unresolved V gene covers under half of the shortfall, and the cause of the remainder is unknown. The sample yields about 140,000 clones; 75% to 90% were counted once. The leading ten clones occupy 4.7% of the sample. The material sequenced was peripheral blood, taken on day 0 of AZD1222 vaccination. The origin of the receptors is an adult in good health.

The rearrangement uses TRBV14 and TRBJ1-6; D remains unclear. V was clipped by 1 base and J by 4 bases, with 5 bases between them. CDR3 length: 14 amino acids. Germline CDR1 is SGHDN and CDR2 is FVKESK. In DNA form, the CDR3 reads TGTGCCAGCAGCCAAGGGGAATATAATTCACCCCTCCACTTT. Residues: CASSQGEYNSPLHF.

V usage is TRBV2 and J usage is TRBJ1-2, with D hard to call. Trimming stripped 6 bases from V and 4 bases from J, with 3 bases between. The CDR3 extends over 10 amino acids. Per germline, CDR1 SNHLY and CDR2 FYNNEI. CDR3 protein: CASSSYGYTF. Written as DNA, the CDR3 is TGTGCCAGCAGCAGCTATGGCTACACCTTC.

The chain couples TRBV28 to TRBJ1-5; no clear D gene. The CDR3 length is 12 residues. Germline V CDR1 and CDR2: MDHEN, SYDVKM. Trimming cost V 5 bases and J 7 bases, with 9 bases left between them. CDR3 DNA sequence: TGTGCCAGCAGTACTTTGACCCAGCCCCAGCATTTT. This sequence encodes CASSTLTQPQHF.

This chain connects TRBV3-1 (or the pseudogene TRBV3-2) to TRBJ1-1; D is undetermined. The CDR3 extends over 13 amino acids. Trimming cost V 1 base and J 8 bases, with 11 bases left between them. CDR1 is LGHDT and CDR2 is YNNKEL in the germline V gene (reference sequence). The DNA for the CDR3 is TGTGCCAGCAGCCAAGGATGGGCAGAAGAAGCTTTCTTT. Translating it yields CASSQGWAEEAFF.

The DNA of the CDR3 is TGTGCCAGCAGTGCACCGGGCGCCTTAGAGACCAAAAACATTCAGTACTTC. Encoded protein: CASSAPGALETKNIQYF. The V gene is TRBV2, the J gene TRBJ2-4; D unclear. In germline, CDR1 is SNHLY, CDR2 FYNNEI. The CDR3 length is 17 residues. The V end lost 4 bases, the J end lost 2 bases, and 18 bases lay between the germline ends.

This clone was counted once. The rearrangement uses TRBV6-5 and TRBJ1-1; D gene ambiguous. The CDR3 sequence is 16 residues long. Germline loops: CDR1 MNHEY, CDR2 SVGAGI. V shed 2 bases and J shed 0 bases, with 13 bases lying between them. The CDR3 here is CASSYGVLRMNTEAFF. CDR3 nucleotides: TGTGCCAGCAGTTACGGAGTCCTTCGTATGAACACTGAAGCTTTCTTT.

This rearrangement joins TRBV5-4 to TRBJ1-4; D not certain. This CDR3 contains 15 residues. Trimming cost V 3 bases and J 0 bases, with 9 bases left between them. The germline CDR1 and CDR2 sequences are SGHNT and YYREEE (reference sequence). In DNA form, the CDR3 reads TGTGCCAGCAGCTCAGGCGTTGCAACTAATGAAAAACTGTTTTTT. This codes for CASSSGVATNEKLFF.

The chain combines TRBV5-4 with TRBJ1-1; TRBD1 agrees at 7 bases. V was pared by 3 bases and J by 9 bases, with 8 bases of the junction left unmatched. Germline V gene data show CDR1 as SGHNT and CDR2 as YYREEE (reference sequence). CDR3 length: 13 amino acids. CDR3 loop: CASSSDRLGKAFF. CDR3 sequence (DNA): TGTGCCAGCAGCTCGGACAGGTTGGGGAAAGCTTTCTTT.

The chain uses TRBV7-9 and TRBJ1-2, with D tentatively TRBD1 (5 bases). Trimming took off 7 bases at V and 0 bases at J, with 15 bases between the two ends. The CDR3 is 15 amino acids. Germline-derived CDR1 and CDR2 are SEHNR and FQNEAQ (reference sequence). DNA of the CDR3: TGTGCCAGCACCTCAGGGTCTGGAGCTAACTATGGCTACACCTTC. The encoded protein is CASTSGSGANYGYTF.

CDR3 protein: CASRKSLPSMNTEAFF. In nucleotides, the CDR3 is TGCGCCAGCAGAAAATCGCTACCGAGCATGAACACTGAAGCTTTCTTT. V and J are TRBV5-1 and TRBJ1-1; D remains ambiguous. Trimming stripped 5 bases from V and 0 bases from J, with 17 bases between. Germline V gene sequence: CDR1 SGHRS, CDR2 YFSETQ. The CDR3 extends over 16 amino acids.

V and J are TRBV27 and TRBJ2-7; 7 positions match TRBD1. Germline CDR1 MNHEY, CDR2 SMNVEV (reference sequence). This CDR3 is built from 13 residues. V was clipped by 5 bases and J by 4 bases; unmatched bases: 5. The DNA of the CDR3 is TGTGCCAGCAGTCTGACAGGGACGTACGAGCAGTACTTC. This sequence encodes CASSLTGTYEQYF.

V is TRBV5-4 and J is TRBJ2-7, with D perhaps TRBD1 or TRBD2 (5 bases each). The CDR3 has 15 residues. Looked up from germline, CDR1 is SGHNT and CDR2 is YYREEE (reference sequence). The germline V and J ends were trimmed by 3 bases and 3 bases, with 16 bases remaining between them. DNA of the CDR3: TGTGCCAGCAGCTCCGGGACGAGTAGTTTCTACGAGCAGTACTTC. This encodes CASSSGTSSFYEQYF.

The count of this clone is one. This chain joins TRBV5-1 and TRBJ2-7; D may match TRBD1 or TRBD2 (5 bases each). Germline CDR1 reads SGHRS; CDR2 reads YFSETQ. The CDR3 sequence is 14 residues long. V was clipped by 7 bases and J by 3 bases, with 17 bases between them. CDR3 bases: TGCGCCAGCGGGGCCTATGGACTGAACTACGAGCAGTACTTC. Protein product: CASGAYGLNYEQYF. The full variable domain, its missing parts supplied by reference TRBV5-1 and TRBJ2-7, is KAGVTQTPRYLIKTRGQQVTLSCSPISGHRSVSWYQQTPGQGLQFLFEYFSETQRNKGNFPGRFSGRQFSNSRSEMNVSTLELGDSALYLCASGAYGLNYEQYFGPGTRLTVT.

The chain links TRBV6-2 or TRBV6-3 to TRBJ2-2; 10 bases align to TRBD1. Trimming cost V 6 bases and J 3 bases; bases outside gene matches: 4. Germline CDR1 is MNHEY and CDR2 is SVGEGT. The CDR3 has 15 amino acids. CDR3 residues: CASSAGTGDTGELFF. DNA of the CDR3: TGTGCCAGCAGCGCCGGGACAGGGGACACCGGGGAGCTGTTTTTT.

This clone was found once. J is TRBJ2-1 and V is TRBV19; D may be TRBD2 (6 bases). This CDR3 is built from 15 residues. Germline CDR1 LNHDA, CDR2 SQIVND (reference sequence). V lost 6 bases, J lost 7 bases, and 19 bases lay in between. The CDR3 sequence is CASRFRSGGINEQFF. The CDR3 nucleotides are TGTGCCAGTAGATTTCGCTCTGGCGGGATTAATGAGCAGTTCTTC. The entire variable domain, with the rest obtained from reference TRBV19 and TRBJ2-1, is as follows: DGGITQSPKYLFRKEGQNVTLSCEQNLNHDAMYWYRQDPGQGLRLIYYSQIVNDFQKGDIAEGYSVSREKKESFPLTVTSAQKNPTAFYLCASRFRSGGINEQFFGPGTRLTVL.

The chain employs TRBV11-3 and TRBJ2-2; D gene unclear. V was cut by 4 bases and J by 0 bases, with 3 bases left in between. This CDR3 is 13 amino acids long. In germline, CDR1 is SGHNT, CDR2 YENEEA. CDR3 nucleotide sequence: TGTGCCAGCAGCTCCACGAACACCGGGGAGCTGTTTTTT. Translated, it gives CASSSTNTGELFF. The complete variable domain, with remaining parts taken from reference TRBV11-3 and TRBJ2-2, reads EAGVVQSPRYKIIEKKQPVAFWCNPISGHNTLYWYLQNLGQGPELLIRYENEEAVDDSQLPKDRFSAERLKGVDSTLKIQPAELGDSAVYLCASSSTNTGELFFGEGSRLTVL.

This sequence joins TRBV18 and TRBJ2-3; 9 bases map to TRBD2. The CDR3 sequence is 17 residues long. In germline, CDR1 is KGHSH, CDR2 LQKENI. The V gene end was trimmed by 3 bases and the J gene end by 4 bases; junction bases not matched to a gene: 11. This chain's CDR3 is CASSPSLLAGSPDTQYF. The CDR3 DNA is TGTGCCAGCTCACCCTCTTTACTAGCGGGTAGCCCAGATACGCAGTATTTT.

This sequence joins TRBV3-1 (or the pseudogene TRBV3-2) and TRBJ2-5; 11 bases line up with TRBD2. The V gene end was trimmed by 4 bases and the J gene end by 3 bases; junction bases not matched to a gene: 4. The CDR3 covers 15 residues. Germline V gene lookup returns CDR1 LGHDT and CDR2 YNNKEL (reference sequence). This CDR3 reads CASSPLAGGEETQYF. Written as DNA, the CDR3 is TGTGCCAGCAGCCCGCTAGCGGGGGGAGAAGAGACCCAGTACTTC.

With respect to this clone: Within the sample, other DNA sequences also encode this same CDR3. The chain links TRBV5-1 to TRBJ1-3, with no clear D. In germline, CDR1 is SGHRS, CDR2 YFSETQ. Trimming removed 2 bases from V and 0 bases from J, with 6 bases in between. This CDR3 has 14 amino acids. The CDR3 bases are TGCGCCAGCAGCTTAGGAGGCTCTGGAAACACCATATATTTT. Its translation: CASSLGGSGNTIYF.

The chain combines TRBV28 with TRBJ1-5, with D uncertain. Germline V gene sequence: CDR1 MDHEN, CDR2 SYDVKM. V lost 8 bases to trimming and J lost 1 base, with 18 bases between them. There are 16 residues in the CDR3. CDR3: CASHGVGRRSNQPQHF. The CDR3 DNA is TGTGCCAGCCACGGGGTGGGGAGAAGGAGCAATCAGCCCCAGCATTTT.

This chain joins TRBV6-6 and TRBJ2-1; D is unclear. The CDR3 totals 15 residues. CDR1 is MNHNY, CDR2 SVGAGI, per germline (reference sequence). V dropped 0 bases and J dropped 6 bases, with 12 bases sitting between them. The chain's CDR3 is CASSYSSWGFNEQFF. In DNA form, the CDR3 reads TGTGCCAGCAGTTACTCAAGTTGGGGATTCAATGAGCAGTTCTTC.